The clone carrying this TCR beta chain has only a few counts. No antigen is known for it. The repertoire was sequenced with immunoSEQ multiplex PCR; TCRdb's copy has only in-frame clones and lacks some. The sample consists of approximately 150,000 clones, 85% to 90% of them appearing once. The source of the sample is a study of T cell responses to AZD1222 COVID-19 vaccine. Study results and caveats: Distributed over spike, vaccine-associated CD4 TCRs predominated at 160-218 and 743-854. Sampling captured repertoires only after the peak T cell response. Seropositive status at baseline applied to only five or six AZD1222 recipients.

Pooling was applied to second doses at about 4 or about 12 weeks. Germline-derived CDR1 and CDR2 are KGHSH and LQKENI. The CDR3 extends over 14 amino acids. Trimming left V 0 bases short and J 5 bases short, with 11 bases between. The TCR comes from an adult who received the AZD1222 COVID-19 vaccine. The sample in question was peripheral blood, obtained 28 days after the second AZD1222 dose. The chain carries TRBV18 and TRBJ2-7; D remains ambiguous. The CDR3 region is CASSPPNDRNEQYF. CDR3 bases: TGTGCCAGCTCACCACCGAATGACCGGAACGAGCAGTACTTC.